This T cell receptor (beta chain) was sequenced during a study of cytomegalovirus exposure and HLA in healthy donors. Whole-study findings and limits: The study flagged 150 to 200 TCR beta chains as cytomegalovirus-associated.

The V gene's germline CDR1 is SGHDT and CDR2 YYEEEE. V lost 2 bases and J lost 9; bases outside the gene matches: 8. The CDR3 covers 14 residues. Concerning this clone: Its specificity is unknown.

The primer mix had 60 Vbeta and 13 Jbeta primers. This table comes from immunoSEQ multiplex PCR, and its TCRdb copy is limited to in-frame clones, with some not included. This sample yields about 38,000 clones, of which 55% to 75% are seen a single time; less than 20% belongs to the top ten. The chain combines TRBV5-6 with TRBJ1-5, with 7 bases fitting TRBD1. Sequencing used PBMCs. The sequence was obtained from a man in his fifties in good health and CMV-seropositive. The CDR3 loop is CASSLTGAFPPQHF. The CDR3 bases are TGTGCCAGCAGCTTAACAGGGGCCTTCCCGCCCCAGCATTTT.